The present T cell receptor (beta chain) was sequenced within a study of shared clonotypes between healthy human individuals. The wider study: Plates per donor: three CD4 naive, three CD4 memory, two CD8 naive, one CD8 memory.

Findings of the study overall: Estimated clonotype richness was generally higher in naive than memory subsets.

This clone occurred once. The target antigen is unknown. Only in-frame clones appear in the TCRdb table, and some are missing; sequencing was by immunoSEQ multiplex PCR. The table includes about 1.1 million clones, about 84% detected once. The donors, healthy adults who were HIV-negative, had experienced no recent acute infections or vaccinations. CD4+ cell separation produced CD45RA+ naive and CD45RA-negative memory subsets. Material: memory CD4+ T cells from PBMCs. Subset: CD45RA-negative fraction. The source is a man aged 18 to 35 in good health. Some clones in this sample may be carry-over from other donors' samples.

CDR3 in DNA: TGTGCCAGCAGCTTTACTAGCGGGAGGGCCTCGGCCAAAAACATTCAGTACTTC. This encodes CASSFTSGRASAKNIQYF. The rearrangement joins TRBV7-8 to TRBJ2-4; 13 bases fit TRBD2. The CDR3 length is 18 residues. The V and J ends lost 3 bases and 1 base, in that order; junction bases with no gene match: 6. The germline gives CDR1 SGHVS, CDR2 FQNEAQ. The variable domain in full, completed from reference TRBV7-8 and TRBJ2-4, reads GAGVSQSPRYKVAKRGQDVALRCDPISGHVSLFWYQQALGQGPEFLTYFQNEAQLDKSGLPSDRFFAERPEGSVSTLKIQRTQQEDSAVYLCASSFTSGRASAKNIQYFGAGTRLSVL.